The 30 T cell receptor beta chains presented below share a single source sample, sequenced in a study of T cells after yellow fever vaccination. Each CDR3 protein is one row after TCRdb ran MiXCR on the 5' RACE reads. The data show around 550,000 distinct CDR3 sequences, roughly 21% seen once. This specimen consisted of PBMCs, obtained 15 days after the yellow fever booster vaccination. The origin of the receptors is a man younger than 45 who received the YFV17D yellow fever vaccine.

This chain connects TRBV5-4 to TRBJ2-5; 12 bases fit TRBD1. With V trimmed by 10 bases and J by 4 bases, 8 bases remained unmatched. This CDR3 contains 14 residues. Looked up from germline, CDR1 is SGHNT and CDR2 is YYREEE (reference sequence). As DNA, the CDR3 is TGTGCCGGATCCGGGACAGGGGGCCTAGAGACCCAGTACTTC. Translated, it gives CAGSGTGGLETQYF.

The chain employs TRBV9 and TRBJ2-5; no reliable D call. The CDR3 sequence is 14 residues long. V shed 0 bases and J shed 1 base, with 7 bases lying between them. Germline V gene lookup returns CDR1 SGDLS and CDR2 YYNGEE. The CDR3 bases are TGTGCCAGCAGCGTAGGGGCTACCCAAGAGACCCAGTACTTC. Translating it yields CASSVGATQETQYF.

This clonotype was seen only a few times. The chain employs TRBV9 and TRBJ2-5; TRBD1 might be the D (6 bases). Trimming cost V 2 bases and J 2 bases, with 10 bases left between them. Germline V gene data show CDR1 as SGDLS and CDR2 as YYNGEE. This CDR3 is 14 amino acids long. The CDR3 DNA is TGTGCCAGCAGCGTCGGGACAAAACAAGAGACCCAGTACTTC. It specifies CASSVGTKQETQYF.

This chain uses TRBV6-1 with TRBJ2-7; 13 nucleotides agree with TRBD2. In germline, CDR1 is MNHNS, CDR2 SASEGT. There are 13 residues in the CDR3. Trimming took 1 base from V and 9 from J; bases not matched to a gene: 0. The CDR3 region has the DNA TGTGCCAGCAGTGAAGGACTAGCGGGAGGGCAGTACTTC. Translation gives CASSEGLAGGQYF.

V is TRBV10-3 and J is TRBJ2-1, with TRBD2 matching over 15 bases. This CDR3 region has 15 residues. V dropped 6 bases and J dropped 9; count of bases not matched to a gene: 6. CDR1 is ENHRY and CDR2 is SYGVKD in the germline V gene. CDR3 sequence: CAIRGLAGGGLEQFF. The CDR3 DNA sequence: TGTGCCATCAGGGGACTAGCGGGAGGAGGTCTTGAGCAGTTCTTC.

The chain employs TRBV7-2 and TRBJ2-2, with D uncertain. With 3 bases removed from V and 4 bases from J, the gap between germline ends came to 9 bases. In germline, CDR1 is SGHTA, CDR2 FQGNSA. The CDR3 has 14 residues. The CDR3 spells CASSLDLVTGELFF. The CDR3 bases are TGTGCCAGCAGCTTGGACCTAGTCACCGGGGAGCTGTTTTTT.

This clonotype came up once. The gene calls are TRBV10-3 and TRBJ2-5; TRBD2 aligns across 10 bases. Looked up from germline, CDR1 is ENHRY and CDR2 is SYGVKD. The CDR3 sequence is 19 residues long. Trimming at V came to 0 bases and at J to 5 bases, leaving 15 bases not matched to a gene. The CDR3 region has the DNA TGTGCCATCAGTGAGTCGCCTAAAGGAGCGGGAGGGCCGAGGGAGACCCAGTACTTC. This gives the protein CAISESPKGAGGPRETQYF.

The V gene is TRBV20-1, the J gene TRBJ2-1; D uncertain. CDR1 is DFQATT, CDR2 SNEGSKA, per germline (reference sequence). Trimming left V 1 base short and J 2 bases short, with 15 bases between. This CDR3 is 16 amino acids long. In nucleotides, the CDR3 is TGCAGTGCTAGAGTTCGCCAAGCGACCACCTACAATGAGCAGTTCTTC. Translated: CSARVRQATTYNEQFF.

This clonotype appeared many times. The chain couples TRBV10-3 to TRBJ1-1; D not certain. Germline CDR1 is ENHRY and CDR2 is SYGVKD. This CDR3 has 13 amino acids. The V end was cut by 5 bases, the J end by 1 base, with 8 bases between. The CDR3 DNA reads as TGTGCCATCAGTATAGACAAGAACACTGAAGCTTTCTTT. This sequence encodes CAISIDKNTEAFF.

The rearrangement joins TRBV5-1 to TRBJ2-7, with unresolved D. The ends were cut back, 4 bases at V and 6 bases at J, with 20 bases in the middle. The CDR3 has 15 residues. Looked up from germline, CDR1 is SGHRS and CDR2 is YFSETQ. CDR3 sequence (DNA): TGCGCCAGCAGCGCGCAGACACCCCGTGTCACCGAGCAGTACTTC. Its protein product is CASSAQTPRVTEQYF.

The gene calls are TRBV5-1 and TRBJ2-5, with 7 bases lining up with TRBD2. Germline V gene lookup returns CDR1 SGHRS and CDR2 YFSETQ. The ends lost 0 bases at V and 1 base at J; junction bases unmatched: 3. The CDR3 runs 15 residues. The CDR3, as DNA: TGCGCCAGCAGCTTGGGCGGGAGCCCCCAAGAGACCCAGTACTTC. Its protein product is CASSLGGSPQETQYF. The complete variable domain, with remaining parts taken from reference TRBV5-1 and TRBJ2-5, reads KAGVTQTPRYLIKTRGQQVTLSCSPISGHRSVSWYQQTPGQGLQFLFEYFSETQRNKGNFPGRFSGRQFSNSRSEMNVSTLELGDSALYLCASSLGGSPQETQYFGPGTRLLVL.

The chain uses TRBV29-1 and TRBJ2-3; the D is unclear. Trimming shortened V by 3 bases and J by 0 bases, and 4 bases separated the two germline ends. This CDR3 has 12 residues. Germline values: CDR1 SQVTM, CDR2 ANQGSEA. As DNA, the CDR3 is TGCAGCGTTGATCCCAGCACAGATACGCAGTATTTT. Translation gives CSVDPSTDTQYF.

This clonotype was seen a few times. This chain joins TRBV5-1 and TRBJ2-5; D is perhaps TRBD1 or TRBD2 (5 bases each). Germline V gene sequence: CDR1 SGHRS, CDR2 YFSETQ. V was trimmed by 4 bases and J by 5 bases, leaving 12 bases between them. The CDR3 extends over 13 amino acids. CDR3 amino acids: CASSLDGAETQYF. CDR3 bases: TGCGCCAGCAGCCTGGACGGGGCTGAGACCCAGTACTTC.

This sequence joins TRBV4-2 and TRBJ2-1; no clear D gene. The germline V gene has CDR1 LGHNA and CDR2 YNFKEQ. V lost 0 bases, J lost 0 bases, and 9 bases lay in between. The CDR3 extends over 16 amino acids. The CDR3 region has the DNA TGTGCCAGCAGCCAAGACCTTCCGAGCTCCTACAATGAGCAGTTCTTC. It yields the protein CASSQDLPSSYNEQFF.

The sample holds a few counts of this clonotype. The rearrangement joins TRBV29-1 to TRBJ2-1; TRBD1 matches 7 bases. Germline V gives CDR1 SQVTM, CDR2 ANQGSEA. J was trimmed by 14 bases and V by 7 bases; bases with no gene match: 8. The CDR3 runs 10 residues. The CDR3 DNA reads TGCAGCGCCACGACAGGGTTGGAGTTCTTC. It translates to CSATTGLEFF.

This sequence joins TRBV4-3 and TRBJ2-5, with TRBD2 matching over 15 bases. This CDR3 region has 20 residues. Trimming at V came to 0 bases and at J to 4 bases, leaving 12 bases not matched to a gene. Germline assignment: CDR1 LGHNA and CDR2 YSLEER. CDR3 coding DNA: TGCGCCAGCAGCCAAGAATTTCCCCGTGGACTAGCGGGAGGGCCAGAGACCCAGTACTTC. Amino acid sequence: CASSQEFPRGLAGGPETQYF.

This clonotype has more than one count but fewer than ten. The J gene is TRBJ2-1, the V gene TRBV10-3; 13 bases map to TRBD2. Germline CDR1 reads ENHRY; CDR2 reads SYGVKD. The CDR3 runs 16 residues. V dropped 8 bases and J dropped 7; count of bases not matched to a gene: 11. CDR3 nucleotides: TGTGCCATCGGACAGCCGGGACTAGCGGGAAGGAATGAGCAGTTCTTC. The encoded protein is CAIGQPGLAGRNEQFF.

CDR3 residues: CASSLDRDRVYEQYF. In nucleotides, the CDR3 is TGCGCCAGCAGCTTGGACCGGGACAGGGTTTACGAGCAGTACTTC. The rearrangement links TRBV5-1 to TRBJ2-7, with 9 positions matching TRBD1. Trimming at V came to 0 bases and at J to 4 bases, leaving 5 bases not matched to a gene. This CDR3 has 15 residues. Germline CDR1 is SGHRS and CDR2 is YFSETQ.

J is TRBJ2-1 and V is TRBV11-2, with TRBD1 matching 7 bases. The CDR3 is made up of 14 amino acids. Trimming at V came to 3 bases and at J to 9 bases, leaving 8 bases not matched to a gene. Germline V gene sequence: CDR1 SGHAT, CDR2 FQNNGV. The CDR3 sequence: CASSLPQGWREQFF. Written as DNA, the CDR3 is TGTGCCAGCAGCTTGCCACAGGGGTGGCGTGAGCAGTTCTTC. The entire variable domain, with the rest obtained from reference TRBV11-2 and TRBJ2-1, is as follows: EAGVAQSPRYKIIEKRQSVAFWCNPISGHATLYWYQQILGQGPKLLIQFQNNGVVDDSQLPKDRFSAERLKGVDSTLKIQPAKLEDSAVYLCASSLPQGWREQFFGPGTRLTVL.

J is TRBJ2-3 and V is TRBV19, with D tentatively TRBD1 (5 bases). This CDR3 spans 15 amino acids. Germline V lookup: CDR1 LNHDA, CDR2 SQIVND (reference sequence). Trimming stripped 2 bases from V and 4 bases from J, with 13 bases between. CDR3 sequence: CASSILGARADTQYF. The DNA of the CDR3 is TGTGCCAGTAGTATACTTGGGGCGCGCGCAGATACGCAGTATTTT.

This chain links TRBV20-1 with TRBJ2-4; D is possibly TRBD2 (5 bases). V was shortened by 6 bases and J by 7 bases, with 13 bases between the two germline ends. Per the germline V gene, CDR1 is DFQATT and CDR2 is SNEGSKA (reference sequence). The CDR3 contains 12 residues. The CDR3 DNA is TGCAGTGCCGTTCCGGAGGCTAACATTCAGTACTTC. This sequence encodes CSAVPEANIQYF.

Ten or more counts support this clonotype. The gene calls are TRBV20-1 and TRBJ2-1; 7 nucleotides align to TRBD2. V lost 4 bases and J lost 5; bases outside the gene matches: 5. This CDR3 comprises 13 residues. CDR1 and CDR2 from the germline V gene are DFQATT and SNEGSKA (reference sequence). Here the CDR3 reads CSAKWLADNEQFF. DNA for the CDR3: TGCAGTGCTAAGTGGCTAGCGGACAATGAGCAGTTCTTC.

The rearrangement links TRBV20-1 to TRBJ2-1, with a tentative D call TRBD2 (5 bases). Trimming removed 2 bases from V and 0 bases from J, with 14 bases in between. Germline V lookup: CDR1 DFQATT, CDR2 SNEGSKA (reference sequence). The CDR3 is made up of 16 amino acids. CDR3 in DNA: TGCAGTGCTAGATCGGACTCGTCAGACTCCTACAATGAGCAGTTCTTC. Its protein product is CSARSDSSDSYNEQFF.

This clonotype was seen a few times. V usage is TRBV7-9 and J usage is TRBJ2-3, with a possible D match to TRBD2 (5 bases). This CDR3 is built from 15 residues. Germline lookup yields CDR1 SEHNR and CDR2 FQNEAQ (reference sequence). The germline V and J ends were trimmed by 2 bases and 4 bases, with 13 bases remaining between them. CDR3 sequence reads: CASSLSGSRSDTQYF. The CDR3 DNA sequence: TGTGCCAGCAGCTTAAGTGGGAGTAGGTCAGATACGCAGTATTTT.

This clonotype was picked up a small number of times. The chain employs TRBV5-1 and TRBJ2-3, with 10 bases identical to TRBD1. V gave up 2 bases and J gave up 4 bases; unmatched junction bases: 4. Germline CDR1 SGHRS, CDR2 YFSETQ. CDR3 length equals 15 residues. Here the CDR3 reads CASSFRQGASDTQYF. The CDR3 DNA follows: TGCGCCAGCAGCTTCAGACAGGGGGCATCAGATACGCAGTATTTT.

The table lists this clonotype with a few counts. The V call is TRBV10-2, the J call TRBJ2-1, with D perhaps TRBD1 or TRBD2 (5 bases each). The CDR3 has 13 amino acids. Trimming stripped 3 bases from V and 9 bases from J, with 12 bases between. Germline-derived CDR1 and CDR2 are WSHSY and SAAADI. The CDR3 is CASSDGTRVEQFF. DNA for the CDR3: TGCGCCAGCAGTGATGGGACCCGGGTTGAGCAGTTCTTC.

This clonotype was recorded a few times. The rearrangement joins TRBV6-5 to TRBJ2-2, with D hard to call. The CDR3 runs to 14 residues. In germline, CDR1 is MNHEY, CDR2 SVGAGI. The V gene lost 4 bases and the J gene lost 9 bases, with 15 bases spanning the gap. The DNA of the CDR3 is TGTGCCAGCAGTTGGGATAGACCACCGAGGGAGCTGTTTTTT. This codes for CASSWDRPPRELFF.

Remarks on this clonotype: This could be a read error, since a much larger clone is one nucleotide away. This chain links TRBV5-1 with TRBJ2-1; D gene uncertain. V was trimmed by 1 base and J by 9 bases, leaving 5 bases between them. There are 11 residues in the CDR3. The germline gives CDR1 SGHRS, CDR2 YFSETQ. The CDR3 DNA reads TGCGCCAGCAGCTTGCACGGTGAGCAGTTCTTC. It specifies CASSLHGEQFF.

The chain couples TRBV29-1 to TRBJ2-2; 7 bases map to TRBD1. Looked up from germline, CDR1 is SQVTM and CDR2 is ANQGSEA. Trimming took 7 bases from V and 7 from J; bases not matched to a gene: 6. The CDR3 has 12 residues. The DNA for the CDR3 is TGCAGCGCGGGACAGTTTGGCGGGGAGCTGTTTTTT. Protein product: CSAGQFGGELFF.

J is TRBJ2-6 and V is TRBV7-8; tentatively, D is TRBD1 (6 bases). This CDR3 spans 17 amino acids. Germline CDR1 SGHVS, CDR2 FQNEAQ. V lost 5 bases, J lost 0 bases, and 14 bases lay in between. This CDR3 reads CASSPMGAGSGANVLTF. The CDR3 DNA reads as TGTGCCAGCAGCCCAATGGGGGCGGGCTCTGGGGCCAACGTCCTGACTTTC. The full variable domain, in which reference TRBV7-8 and TRBJ2-6 provide the parts outside the CDR3, is GAGVSQSPRYKVAKRGQDVALRCDPISGHVSLFWYQQALGQGPEFLTYFQNEAQLDKSGLPSDRFFAERPEGSVSTLKIQRTQQEDSAVYLCASSPMGAGSGANVLTFGAGSRLTVL.